A selection of T cell receptor beta chains follows, all from one sample in a study of T-cell memory formation after mild COVID-19. TCRdb re-analysed the 5' RACE reads in MiXCR, keeping a single row per CDR3 protein. Of roughly 250,000 distinct CDR3 sequences listed, about 16% were seen once; the top ten hold 3.5%. Source material: PBMCs or a T cell subset sorted from them (not recorded which). The receptors shown here come from a man aged 18-30 years who had mild COVID-19 (a few samples of this study predate the infection). Cell type and time point are not known. Each CDR3 is given with its conserved first and last residue. The D gene is left open where the match is weak. Some rows have no size entry. The others give once, few or many, or a class for an expanded clone.

TRBJ2-3 . . TRBV5-1 CASSLGRNTDTQYF TGCGCCAGCAGCTTGGGCAGGAACACAGATACGCAGTATTTT
TRBJ1-3 TRBD1 . TRBV7-9 CASSRGQGIASGNTIYF TGTGCCAGCAGCCGGGGACAGGGGATCGCCTCTGGAAACACCATATATTTT
TRBJ1-2 . few TRBV20-1 CSAARGRNYGYTF TGCAGTGCGGCGCGGGGGCGGAACTATGGCTACACCTTC
TRBJ1-2 . . TRBV11-2 CASSLWGRRDGYTF TGTGCCAGCAGCTTGTGGGGGCGCAGGGATGGCTACACCTTC
TRBJ2-7 TRBD1 . TRBV6-5 CASSYSTGGKQYF TGTGCCAGCAGTTACAGTACAGGGGGCAAGCAGTACTTC
TRBJ2-7 . . TRBV28 CASQGYEQYF TGTGCCAGCCAGGGATACGAGCAGTACTTC
TRBJ1-2 . . TRBV5-6 CASSFRRGGGYGYTF TGTGCCAGCAGCTTCAGAAGGGGAGGCGGCTATGGCTACACCTTC
TRBJ2-3 . few TRBV7-9 CASSSRRGGGADTQYF TGTGCCAGCAGCTCCCGTAGAGGGGGGGGCGCAGATACGCAGTATTTT
TRBJ2-7 . few TRBV2 CASSVIGGEQYF TGTGCCAGCAGTGTAATCGGGGGCGAGCAGTACTTC
TRBJ2-3 . many TRBV27 CASRLNRVDTDTQYF TGTGCCAGCAGGTTAAACAGGGTGGACACAGATACGCAGTATTTT
TRBJ1-6 . . TRBV29-1 CSVEETSNSPLHF TGCAGCGTTGAGGAGACATCTAATTCACCCCTCCACTTT
TRBJ2-1 . few TRBV23-1 CASSQSSGDEQFF TGCGCCAGCAGTCAATCGTCGGGCGATGAGCAGTTCTTC
TRBJ1-1 . . TRBV5-1 CASSFESDGYTEAFF TGCGCCAGCAGCTTCGAGAGTGACGGCTACACTGAAGCTTTCTTT
TRBJ1-5 . few TRBV27 CASSPFRESNQPQHF TGTGCCAGCAGTCCATTCCGGGAAAGCAATCAGCCCCAGCATTTT
TRBJ2-1 TRBD2 . TRBV10-3 CAISGHASGGFNEQFF TGTGCCATCAGTGGCCATGCTAGCGGGGGATTTAATGAGCAGTTCTTC
TRBJ1-1 . . TRBV7-2 CASSPVSVRTEAFF TGTGCCAGCAGCCCAGTGTCAGTCAGGACTGAAGCTTTCTTT
TRBJ2-1 . . TRBV20-1 CSASRLAGYNEQFF TGCAGTGCTAGCCGGCTAGCTGGCTACAATGAGCAGTTCTTC
TRBJ1-3 . many TRBV12-3/TRBV12-4 CASSETWTENTIYF TGTGCCAGCTCGGAGACCTGGACGGAAAACACCATATATTTT
TRBJ2-7 . many TRBV7-2 CASSGHSAYEQYF TGTGCCAGCAGCGGTCATAGCGCCTACGAGCAGTACTTC
TRBJ1-4 . few TRBV11-2 CASSSGTKKKLFF TGTGCCAGCAGCTCCGGGACTAAGAAAAAACTGTTTTTT
TRBJ1-2 TRBD1 . TRBV29-1 CSGKRDRVDGYTF TGCAGCGGAAAAAGAGACAGGGTCGATGGCTACACCTTC
TRBJ2-3 . . TRBV20-1 CSAAGTDTQYF TGCAGTGCGGCGGGAACAGATACGCAGTATTTT
TRBJ1-6 . few TRBV9 CASSPLHNSPLHF TGTGCCAGCAGCCCTCTTCATAATTCACCCCTCCACTTT
TRBJ2-1 . . TRBV27 CATSVRGTSSYNEQFF TGTGCCACCTCGGTGAGGGGGACCTCCTCCTACAATGAGCAGTTCTTC
TRBJ2-1 TRBD2 few TRBV2 CASSPERGGYNEQFF TGTGCCAGCAGTCCCGAGCGGGGGGGCTACAATGAGCAGTTCTTC
TRBJ2-5 TRBD1 few TRBV11-2 CASSPPSDRGIETQYF TGTGCCAGCAGCCCGCCGTCGGACAGGGGGATAGAGACCCAGTACTTC
TRBJ1-1 . few TRBV7-8 CASSAKGTPAMNTEAFF TGTGCCAGCAGCGCAAAGGGTACACCCGCTATGAACACTGAAGCTTTCTTT
TRBJ1-4 . . TRBV5-1 CASSPTINEKLFF TGCGCCAGCAGCCCCACCATAAATGAAAAACTGTTTTTT
TRBJ2-1 . . TRBV6-2/TRBV6-3 CASRDGGSSYNEQFF TGTGCCAGCAGAGACGGGGGTAGCTCCTACAATGAGCAGTTCTTC
TRBJ2-5 . many TRBV10-3 CAISEQQETQYF TGTGCCATCAGTGAGCAACAAGAGACCCAGTACTTC
TRBJ1-4 . . TRBV19 CASSRVGQATNEKLFF TGTGCCAGTAGTAGAGTCGGACAAGCAACTAATGAAAAACTGTTTTTT
TRBJ2-1 . . TRBV4-3 CASSQVLTRAGNEQFF TGCGCCAGCAGCCAAGTATTGACAAGGGCGGGGAATGAGCAGTTCTTC
TRBJ2-7 TRBD2 few TRBV20-1 CSAGGGFGGEQYF TGCAGTGCTGGGGGGGGGTTCGGTGGCGAGCAGTACTTC
TRBJ2-3 TRBD2 few TRBV7-2 CASSSVAGARTDTQYF TGTGCCAGCAGCTCGGTAGCGGGGGCCCGCACAGATACGCAGTATTTT
TRBJ2-3 . . TRBV9 CASSPSPRRDTQYF TGTGCCAGCAGCCCGAGCCCTCGTAGAGATACGCAGTATTTT
TRBJ2-1 TRBD2 . TRBV6-2/TRBV6-3 CASSYSRVAGSSYNEQFF TGTGCCAGCAGTTACTCACGGGTAGCGGGGAGCTCCTACAATGAGCAGTTCTTC
TRBJ1-2 . many TRBV6-5 CASSYFLRGNYGYTF TGTGCCAGCAGTTACTTCCTGCGGGGTAACTATGGCTACACCTTC
TRBJ2-5 . few TRBV12-3/TRBV12-4 CASSLGQGLNQYF TGTGCCAGCAGTTTGGGGCAGGGCCTGAACCAGTACTTC
TRBJ1-4 . . TRBV7-2 CASSLEGDSYEKLFF TGTGCCAGCAGCTTAGAGGGTGACAGTTATGAAAAACTGTTTTTT
TRBJ2-4 . many TRBV6-7 CASSCPWGQGQNIQYF TGTGCCAGCAGTTGCCCTTGGGGGCAGGGGCAAAACATTCAGTACTTC
TRBJ2-2 . few TRBV5-1 CASSAQGGLDTGELFF TGCGCCAGCAGCGCCCAGGGGGGTCTGGACACCGGGGAGCTGTTTTTT
TRBJ2-2 . . TRBV12-3/TRBV12-4 CASSLDVAYTGELFF TGTGCCAGCAGTTTGGATGTGGCTTACACCGGGGAGCTGTTTTTT
TRBJ2-2 . . TRBV7-2 CASSSNRRRTGELFF TGTGCCAGCAGCTCCAATCGAAGGAGGACCGGGGAGCTGTTTTTT
TRBJ2-5 TRBD2 once TRBV7-3 CASSSTSGQETQYF TGTGCCAGCAGCTCGACTAGCGGACAAGAGACCCAGTACTTC